These T cell receptor beta chains were read from a single sample in a study of blood T cell repertoires in COVID-19. Produced via immunoSEQ multiplex PCR; TCRdb's table is partial and in-frame only. In the table there are about 80,000 clones, about 91% of which are singletons. The sequenced sample consisted of peripheral blood. These receptors were taken from a woman of 80 years or more with acute or convalescent COVID-19. Both conserved end residues are part of each CDR3. A D gene is named only where the DNA matches it firmly. Clone size is not always given. Where it is, it says once, few, many or a class for expanded clones.

size: .
D: .
V: TRBV20-1
J: TRBJ1-5
CDR3: CSASWGLSNQPQHF
DNA: TGCAGTGCTAGTTGGGGCCTTAGCAATCAGCCCCAGCATTTT

size: once
D: .
V: TRBV19
J: TRBJ1-6
CDR3: CASMSKGGRNSPLHF
DNA: TGTGCCAGCATGAGCAAGGGGGGGCGGAATTCACCCCTCCACTTT

size: .
D: .
V: TRBV4-2
J: TRBJ1-2
CDR3: CASRLSTGGYTF
DNA: TGTGCCAGCAGACTAAGTACGGGTGGCTACACCTTC

size: .
D: TRBD1
V: TRBV28
J: TRBJ2-5
CDR3: CASSLSSFGTGDVETQYF
DNA: TGTGCCAGCAGTTTATCTTCTTTTGGGACAGGGGACGTAGAGACCCAGTACTTC

size: few
D: .
V: TRBV9
J: TRBJ1-6
CDR3: CASSVGGENSPLHF
DNA: TGTGCCAGCAGCGTAGGGGGAGAAAATTCACCCCTCCACTTT

size: .
D: .
V: TRBV15
J: TRBJ2-2
CDR3: CATSRDGLATGELFF
DNA: TGTGCCACCAGCAGAGATGGTCTAGCGACCGGGGAGCTGTTTTTT

size: once
D: TRBD2
V: TRBV2
J: TRBJ2-7
CDR3: CASLAGGGSYEQYF
DNA: TGTGCCAGCCTAGCGGGAGGGGGCTCCTACGAGCAGTACTTC

size: .
D: TRBD2
V: TRBV3-1/TRBV3-2
J: TRBJ2-7
CDR3: CASSLAGGWEQYF
DNA: TGTGCCAGCAGCTTAGCGGGAGGCTGGGAGCAGTACTTC

size: .
D: TRBD1
V: TRBV5-1
J: TRBJ1-3
CDR3: CASSLRGQGSTGNTIYF
DNA: TGCGCCAGCAGCTTGCGGGGACAGGGTTCTACTGGAAACACCATATATTTT

size: .
D: .
V: TRBV30
J: TRBJ1-5
CDR3: CAWATGHSNQPQHF
DNA: TGTGCCTGGGCTACAGGTCATAGCAATCAGCCCCAGCATTTT

size: .
D: .
V: TRBV2
J: TRBJ2-5
CDR3: CASKFIAGEETQYF
DNA: TGTGCCAGCAAATTTATCGCAGGGGAAGAGACCCAGTACTTC

size: .
D: .
V: TRBV6-5
J: TRBJ2-2
CDR3: CASSYWARVAGELFF
DNA: TGTGCCAGCAGTTACTGGGCCAGGGTGGCCGGGGAGCTGTTTTTT

size: few
D: .
V: TRBV5-6
J: TRBJ2-5
CDR3: CASSSLDGETQYF
DNA: TGTGCCAGCAGCTCCTTAGACGGGGAGACCCAGTACTTC

size: .
D: TRBD1
V: TRBV5-1
J: TRBJ2-6
CDR3: CASSQQGSGANVLTF
DNA: TGCGCCAGCAGCCAACAGGGGTCTGGGGCCAACGTCCTGACTTTC

size: once
D: TRBD1
V: TRBV6-1
J: TRBJ1-2
CDR3: CASSDHRGNYGYTF
DNA: TGTGCCAGCAGTGACCACAGGGGCAACTATGGCTACACCTTC

size: .
D: TRBD1
V: TRBV6-5
J: TRBJ1-4
CDR3: CASSQAGTGAEKLFF
DNA: TGTGCCAGCAGCCAAGCTGGGACAGGGGCTGAAAAACTGTTTTTT

size: .
D: .
V: TRBV24-1
J: TRBJ2-1
CDR3: CATSDSSRGLYNEQFF
DNA: TGTGCCACCAGTGATTCCTCCCGGGGACTTTACAATGAGCAGTTCTTC

size: .
D: TRBD2
V: TRBV6-2/TRBV6-3
J: TRBJ2-5
CDR3: CASSYTVTSGGPYQETQYF
DNA: TGTGCCAGCAGTTATACGGTGACTAGCGGGGGCCCGTACCAAGAGACCCAGTACTTC

size: .
D: .
V: TRBV7-9
J: TRBJ1-4
CDR3: CASSTREGREKLFF
DNA: TGTGCCAGCAGCACCCGTGAGGGTCGTGAAAAACTGTTTTTT

size: .
D: .
V: TRBV29-1
J: TRBJ2-2
CDR3: CSVENANSRGELFF
DNA: TGCAGCGTTGAGAATGCTAACAGCCGCGGGGAGCTGTTTTTT

size: .
D: .
V: TRBV11-3
J: TRBJ1-1
CDR3: CASSLGGNTEAFF
DNA: TGTGCCAGCAGCTTAGGAGGGAACACTGAAGCTTTCTTT

size: few
D: TRBD1
V: TRBV30
J: TRBJ1-2
CDR3: CAWSVPGQGYDGYTF
DNA: TGTGCCTGGAGTGTACCGGGACAGGGGTACGACGGCTACACCTTC

size: few
D: .
V: TRBV2
J: TRBJ1-1
CDR3: CASRAVGLNTEAFF
DNA: TGTGCCAGCAGGGCGGTAGGTTTGAACACTGAAGCTTTCTTT

size: .
D: TRBD1
V: TRBV11-3
J: TRBJ2-3
CDR3: CASSLSHGQGATDTQYF
DNA: TGTGCCAGCAGCTTAAGTCACGGACAGGGAGCCACAGATACGCAGTATTTT

size: .
D: TRBD1
V: TRBV2
J: TRBJ1-1
CDR3: CASSRDRENEAFF
DNA: TGTGCCAGCAGTCGGGACAGAGAGAATGAAGCTTTCTTT

size: .
D: .
V: TRBV11-2
J: TRBJ1-1
CDR3: CASNSWTLEAFF
DNA: TGTGCCAGCAACTCCTGGACACTTGAAGCTTTCTTT

size: .
D: TRBD2
V: TRBV4-1
J: TRBJ2-7
CDR3: CASSRNSGGAYEQYF
DNA: TGCGCCAGCAGCCGAAATAGCGGGGGGGCCTACGAGCAGTACTTC

size: .
D: TRBD2
V: TRBV2
J: TRBJ2-7
CDR3: CASRDLAGGPVEQYF
DNA: TGTGCCAGCAGGGATCTAGCGGGAGGGCCCGTCGAGCAGTACTTC

size: .
D: TRBD1
V: TRBV6-4
J: TRBJ2-7
CDR3: CASSRDRGYEQYF
DNA: TGTGCCAGCAGCCGGGACAGGGGCTACGAGCAGTACTTC

size: .
D: .
V: TRBV30
J: TRBJ2-2
CDR3: CAWTGSRGTGELFF
DNA: TGTGCGTGGACGGGAAGCAGGGGCACCGGGGAGCTGTTTTTT

size: .
D: TRBD1
V: TRBV7-6
J: TRBJ2-2
CDR3: CASSPRTGLIGGELFF
DNA: TGTGCCAGCAGCCCTAGGACAGGGCTGATTGGCGGGGAGCTGTTTTTT

size: .
D: .
V: TRBV9
J: TRBJ2-3
CDR3: CARRPGGGLGTDTQYF
DNA: TGTGCCCGCAGGCCTGGGGGGGGGCTAGGGACAGATACGCAGTATTTT

size: .
D: TRBD2
V: TRBV19
J: TRBJ2-5
CDR3: CASSRGGGWETQYF
DNA: TGTGCCAGTAGCCGGGGGGGCGGCTGGGAGACCCAGTACTTC

size: .
D: .
V: TRBV9
J: TRBJ2-1
CDR3: CASSVNSGGGEQFF
DNA: TGTGCCAGCAGCGTCAACTCGGGGGGCGGTGAGCAGTTCTTC

size: .
D: TRBD2
V: TRBV5-1
J: TRBJ2-1
CDR3: CASSHGTSGLHFF
DNA: TGCGCCAGCAGCCACGGGACTAGCGGGCTTCATTTCTTC

size: .
D: .
V: TRBV29-1
J: TRBJ2-7
CDR3: CSVWTDTYEQYF
DNA: TGCAGCGTCTGGACGGACACCTACGAGCAGTACTTC

size: .
D: .
V: TRBV19
J: TRBJ1-6
CDR3: CASKNDKDNSPLHF
DNA: TGTGCCAGTAAAAACGACAAGGATAATTCACCCCTCCACTTT

size: .
D: TRBD1
V: TRBV6-2/TRBV6-3
J: TRBJ1-1
CDR3: CASSLDREKAFF
DNA: TGTGCCAGCAGCCTGGACAGGGAGAAAGCTTTCTTT

size: .
D: .
V: TRBV28
J: TRBJ1-2
CDR3: CASMFTSGGYGYTF
DNA: TGTGCCAGCATGTTTACGTCCGGGGGCTATGGCTACACCTTC

size: .
D: TRBD1
V: TRBV29-1
J: TRBJ1-6
CDR3: CSVMTGNNSPLHF
DNA: TGCAGCGTAATGACAGGGAATAATTCACCCCTCCACTTT

size: .
D: TRBD1
V: TRBV7-3
J: TRBJ2-1
CDR3: CASSLYRGANIHNEQFF
DNA: TGTGCCAGCAGCTTATACAGGGGGGCCAATATACACAATGAGCAGTTCTTC

size: .
D: .
V: TRBV5-1
J: TRBJ1-2
CDR3: CASSLVPGKNYGYTF
DNA: TGCGCCAGCAGCTTGGTCCCCGGGAAGAACTATGGCTACACCTTC

size: once
D: .
V: TRBV7-4
J: TRBJ1-4
CDR3: CASSPPLQGELFF
DNA: TGTGCCAGCAGCCCACCATTACAGGGAGAACTGTTTTTT

size: .
D: .
V: TRBV3-1/TRBV3-2
J: TRBJ2-7
CDR3: CASSQSTRRSYEQYF
DNA: TGTGCCAGCAGCCAATCGACGCGGAGGTCCTACGAGCAGTACTTC

size: .
D: TRBD1
V: TRBV6-5
J: TRBJ1-1
CDR3: CASSLQGANTEAFF
DNA: TGTGCCAGCAGCTTACAGGGGGCTAACACTGAAGCTTTCTTT

size: .
D: .
V: TRBV30
J: TRBJ2-7
CDR3: CAWSVRGGEQYF
DNA: TGTGCCTGGAGTGTACGAGGGGGCGAGCAGTACTTC